One T cell receptor beta chain is described in this entry. Antigen: not known. This CDR3 is 15 amino acids long. V lost 5 bases to trimming and J lost 1 base, with 15 bases between them. Germline V gene lookup returns CDR1 MNHEY and CDR2 SMNVEV (reference sequence). The method was immunoSEQ multiplex PCR; TCRdb's version includes in-frame clones alone and lacks a portion of them. This table holds 2 million to 2.5 million clones, more than 85% found once. This sample is drawn from a study of shared clonotypes between healthy human individuals. Overall study findings and caveats: Deeper or shallower sequencing was expected to change how clonotypes are shared among donors.

Naive CD8 isolation took CD45RO-negative cells positively selected for CCR7 and excluded terminally differentiated effector memory CD45RA+ cells. Sequenced material: naive CD8+ T cells from PBMCs. This chain links TRBV27 with TRBJ2-7; D is possibly TRBD1 (6 bases). This TCR was sampled from a man aged 18 to 30 in good health. Some clones in this sample may be carry-over from other donors' samples. In DNA, the CDR3 is TGTGCCAGCAGTCCCGTTGGACAGCGATCCTACGAGCAGTACTTC. Translation: CASSPVGQRSYEQYF.